A selection of T cell receptor beta chains follows, all from one sample in a study of cytomegalovirus exposure and HLA in healthy donors. Profiling relied on immunoSEQ multiplex PCR, and the TCRdb table lists in-frame clones only, not all of them. The sample consists of about 230,000 clones, approximately 82% of them appearing once. Sequenced: PBMCs. The receptors shown here come from a woman aged 35 to 49 in good health and CMV-seronegative. Both conserved end residues are part of each CDR3. Not all rows give a size; the values are once, few, many and, for expanded clones, a class.

>TRBJ2-6|once|TRBV7-2
CASSLADSRPGANVLTF
>TRBJ2-5|-|TRBV5-6
CASSPQYQETQYF
>TRBJ1-4|-|TRBV10-3
CAISAAGTGVNEKLFF
>TRBJ2-3|-|TRBV30
CALGLAGGGGGQYF
>TRBJ1-1|-|TRBV7-2
CASSRLTGGVTEAFF
>TRBJ2-1|-|TRBV27
CASGRFVDEQFF
>TRBJ1-1|-|TRBV27
CASSLTYWTGLNTEAFF
>TRBJ2-3|-|TRBV7-6
CASSLIRRDRESTDTQYF
>TRBJ2-7|once|TRBV7-3
CASSFGTGAYEQYF
>TRBJ1-6|-|TRBV18
CASSTGSNSPLHF
>TRBJ2-2|once|TRBV9
CASSVLPGGAGITGELFF
>TRBJ2-7|-|TRBV2
CASSVGPGQVGEQYF
>TRBJ1-2|once|TRBV9
CASSETASNYGYTF
>TRBJ1-4|-|TRBV14
CASSQQVSNEKLFF
>TRBJ1-6|-|TRBV28
CASSFSPTRSPLHF
>TRBJ2-1|-|TRBV2
CASQGVRNEQFF
>TRBJ2-1|-|TRBV7-9
CASSLPGQGNEQFF
>TRBJ1-1|-|TRBV2
CASQSGGRENTEAFF
>TRBJ2-5|-|TRBV11-2
CASSLVAGAETQYF
>TRBJ2-2|-|TRBV5-1
CASSLERIPGELFF
>TRBJ2-7|-|TRBV11-2
CASSPTGTGIYEQYF
>TRBJ2-1|-|TRBV28
CASRGGTRGQFF
>TRBJ2-4|-|TRBV19
CASSIGQINIQYF
>TRBJ1-2|-|TRBV6-5
CASSSQGAGYTF
>TRBJ2-7|-|TRBV5-1
CASGDSGGSYEQYF
>TRBJ2-1|-|TRBV13
CASTRGLLGNEQFF
>TRBJ2-6|-|TRBV5-1
CASSQWTGHGSGANVLTF
>TRBJ2-3|few|TRBV4-1
CASSHTLGNLAGADTQYF
>-|-|TRBV2
CATSRDTSEQYF
>TRBJ2-7|-|TRBV7-9
CASSLISGSAYEQYF
>TRBJ1-6|-|TRBV10-1
CASRNREINSPLHF
>TRBJ1-2|few|TRBV11-2
CASSYGSRDRGYGYTF
>TRBJ2-7|few|TRBV6-1
CASSEASGYEQYF
>TRBJ1-6|-|TRBV4-3
CASSPPTGGAGSPLHF
>TRBJ2-7|-|TRBV5-6
CASSQTSGGHEQYF
>TRBJ2-7|-|TRBV5-1
CASQLGTSGAYEQYF
>TRBJ1-2|-|TRBV11-1
CASSQSRTANYGYTF
>TRBJ1-2|once|TRBV30
CAFLDRGVSYGYTF
>TRBJ1-5|-|TRBV2
CASSVGGKGQPQHF
>TRBJ2-3|-|TRBV4-2
CASSQGAGGQPSTDTQYF
>TRBJ2-7|-|TRBV7-9
CASSPSGDEQYF
>TRBJ1-4|few|TRBV29-1
CSVGTGYEKLFF
>TRBJ1-2|-|TRBV7-2
CASSPGQLYGYTF
>TRBJ2-7|-|TRBV2
CASQVGSEEQYF
>TRBJ2-2|-|TRBV6-1
CASSEPAGGLGGELFF
>TRBJ2-1|-|TRBV2
CASIIGTSGSNEQFF
>TRBJ1-1|-|TRBV18
CASERKQGAEGEAFF
>TRBJ2-1|-|TRBV9
CASSGGTSETYNEQFF
>TRBJ1-1|once|TRBV11-3
CASSLGQGPNTEAFF
>TRBJ2-3|-|TRBV25-1
CASSEATVGDTQYF